A single sample is the source of the 23 T cell receptor beta chains below, sequenced in a study of beta chain features in type 1 diabetes. What was sequenced were expressed TCRB transcripts, since all of the isolated RNA had been reverse transcribed. Only in-frame clones appear in the TCRdb table, and some are missing; sequencing was by immunoSEQ multiplex PCR. Of roughly 500,000 clones in the sample, over 10% were seen once. The material sequenced was naive CD4+ T cells from blood. These receptors were obtained from a woman between 18 and 30 years old in good health.

This clone was seen more than once but under ten times. The J gene is TRBJ2-3, the V gene TRBV28, with TRBD2 matching over 10 bases. CDR1 and CDR2 (germline): MDHEN, SYDVKM. The trim removed 5 bases at V and 3 bases at J, leaving 8 bases unmatched. CDR3 length: 16 residues. This chain's CDR3 is CASSELAGGGTDTQYF. The CDR3 region has the DNA TGTGCCAGCAGTGAATTAGCGGGGGGCGGAACAGATACGCAGTATTTT. The whole variable domain, filled in from reference TRBV28 and TRBJ2-3, reads DVKVTQSSRYLVKRTGEKVFLECVQDMDHENMFWYRQDPGLGLRLIYFSYDVKMKEKGDIPEGYSVSREKKERFSLILESASTNQTSMYLCASSELAGGGTDTQYFGPGTRLTVL.

This clone was picked up a small number of times. The chain combines TRBV15 with TRBJ1-4, with no clear D. Trimming removed 3 bases from V and 7 bases from J, with 18 bases in between. The CDR3 is 16 residues long. Germline values: CDR1 LNHNV, CDR2 YYDKDF (reference sequence). CDR3 protein: CATSREFGGSAEKLFF. As DNA, the CDR3 is TGTGCCACCAGCAGGGAATTTGGAGGCTCGGCTGAAAAACTGTTTTTT.

The genes are TRBV2 and TRBJ1-6; D not resolved. The V gene lost 4 bases and the J gene lost 9 bases, with 10 bases spanning the gap. Germline V gene lookup returns CDR1 SNHLY and CDR2 FYNNEI. The CDR3 is 13 amino acids. The CDR3 sequence: CASSVGLGSPLHF. The CDR3 coding sequence is TGTGCCAGCAGTGTAGGGCTTGGTTCACCCCTCCACTTT.

This chain links TRBV7-9 with TRBJ2-7; a possible D gene is TRBD2 (5 bases). CDR1 and CDR2 (germline): SEHNR, FQNEAQ (reference sequence). This CDR3 region has 14 residues. Trimming shortened V by 4 bases and J by 2 bases, and 12 bases separated the two germline ends. CDR3 nucleotides: TGTGCCAGCAGCTCCTCCGGGGAAACCTACGAGCAGTACTTC. Translating it yields CASSSSGETYEQYF. The whole variable domain, remainder taken from reference TRBV7-9 and TRBJ2-7, is DTGVSQNPRHKITKRGQNVTFRCDPISEHNRLYWYRQTLGQGPEFLTYFQNEAQLEKSRLLSDRFSAERPKGSFSTLEIQRTEQGDSAMYLCASSSSGETYEQYFGPGTRLTVT.

This clone has only a few counts. V is TRBV7-9 and J is TRBJ1-3; possibly TRBD1 for D (6 bases). CDR1 is SEHNR, CDR2 FQNEAQ, per germline (reference sequence). This CDR3 has 15 residues. V was trimmed by 4 bases and J by 1 base, leaving 11 bases between them. CDR3 bases: TGTGCCAGCAGCTCATTCAGGGGTTCTGGAAACACCATATATTTT. It encodes CASSSFRGSGNTIYF.

The chain recombines TRBV28 with TRBJ2-1; D remains unclear. Germline V gives CDR1 MDHEN, CDR2 SYDVKM. Trimming removed 11 bases from V and 10 bases from J, with 9 bases in between. The CDR3 has 9 residues. The DNA for the CDR3 is TGTGCCGCGTGGAAGGAGCAGTTCTTC. Protein product: CAAWKEQFF.

This clone was seen a few times. This chain uses TRBV7-9 with TRBJ2-5; 8 bases match TRBD1. Germline values: CDR1 SEHNR, CDR2 FQNEAQ (reference sequence). The length of the CDR3 is 14 residues. V trimming: 2 bases; J trimming: 7 bases; junction bases outside the gene matches: 6. CDR3: CASSLRQGIGTQYF. DNA for the CDR3: TGTGCCAGCAGCTTAAGACAGGGGATTGGGACCCAGTACTTC.

This clone was found a few times. The chain carries TRBV28 and TRBJ2-5; D might be TRBD2 (5 bases). Per the germline V gene, CDR1 is MDHEN and CDR2 is SYDVKM. This CDR3 contains 11 residues. V was cut by 7 bases and J by 7 bases, with 10 bases left in between. CDR3 residues: CASTGFRTQYF. Here the CDR3 DNA reads TGTGCCAGCACGGGGTTTCGGACCCAGTACTTC. The variable domain in full, completed from reference TRBV28 and TRBJ2-5, reads DVKVTQSSRYLVKRTGEKVFLECVQDMDHENMFWYRQDPGLGLRLIYFSYDVKMKEKGDIPEGYSVSREKKERFSLILESASTNQTSMYLCASTGFRTQYFGPGTRLLVL.

This clone was counted only a few times. This sequence joins TRBV6-5 and TRBJ1-2, with 8 positions matching TRBD1. The CDR3 sequence is 13 residues long. V shed 6 bases and J 6 bases; nucleotides not matched to a gene: 6. Germline V lookup: CDR1 MNHEY, CDR2 SVGAGI. The CDR3 region has the DNA TGTGCCAGCAGACTGACAGGGGCCAATGGCTACACCTTC. This encodes CASRLTGANGYTF.

The chain carries TRBV28 and TRBJ2-1; D not certain. Germline assignment: CDR1 MDHEN and CDR2 SYDVKM. Deletions cut 5 bases from V and 6 bases from J, with 17 bases between. The CDR3 is 15 residues long. The CDR3 spells CASSPTGTKPNEQFF. The CDR3 nucleotides read TGTGCCAGCAGTCCCACCGGAACGAAGCCCAATGAGCAGTTCTTC.

The V gene is TRBV7-2, the J gene TRBJ2-3, with TRBD2 matching 14 bases. The length of the CDR3 is 15 residues. J lost 8 bases, V lost 5 bases, and 6 bases had no gene match. CDR1 and CDR2 (germline): SGHTA, FQGNSA. CDR3 residues: CASSTGLAGAGTQYF. The CDR3 region has the DNA TGTGCCAGCAGCACGGGACTAGCGGGGGCGGGTACGCAGTATTTT.

This clone was recorded a few times. V usage is TRBV14 and J usage is TRBJ2-3; D perhaps matches TRBD2 (5 bases). The CDR3 totals 17 residues. CDR1 SGHDN and CDR2 FVKESK come from the germline V gene. V dropped 0 bases and J dropped 1 base, with 14 bases sitting between them. The CDR3, as DNA: TGTGCCAGCAGCCAAGATCTGGCCGGGATTCGCACAGATACGCAGTATTTT. Amino acid sequence: CASSQDLAGIRTDTQYF.

This clone has more than one count but fewer than ten. The J gene is TRBJ2-3, the V gene TRBV18; D not resolved. V was cut by 3 bases and J by 3 bases, with 7 bases left in between. The CDR3 spans 13 residues. Germline CDR1 KGHSH, CDR2 LQKENI. The CDR3 region has the DNA TGTGCCAGCTCACCGAACCCGACAGATACGCAGTATTTT. Its protein is CASSPNPTDTQYF.

The rearrangement joins TRBV7-2 to TRBJ1-2, with TRBD1 matching over 8 bases. V shed 5 bases and J 5 bases; nucleotides not matched to a gene: 10. Germline assignment: CDR1 SGHTA and CDR2 FQGNSA. This CDR3 is 15 amino acids long. The CDR3 nucleotides read TGTGCCAGCAGCCCCTCAACAGGGGGACCATATGGCTACACCTTC. Translating gives CASSPSTGGPYGYTF.

V and J are TRBV7-8 and TRBJ2-1; 15 bases map to TRBD2. Germline loops: CDR1 SGHVS, CDR2 FQNEAQ. The CDR3 totals 18 residues. V was clipped by 0 bases and J by 7 bases; unmatched bases: 7. CDR3 loop: CASSLASGGLAGGNEQFF. CDR3 nucleotide sequence: TGTGCCAGCAGCTTAGCTTCCGGAGGACTAGCGGGAGGGAATGAGCAGTTCTTC.

V usage is TRBV7-8 and J usage is TRBJ2-5; 11 bases align to TRBD2. V was clipped by 4 bases and J by 3 bases; unmatched bases: 4. Germline CDR1 reads SGHVS; CDR2 reads FQNEAQ. The CDR3 extends over 15 amino acids. CDR3 region: CASSSIAGGKETQYF. The CDR3 DNA follows: TGTGCCAGCAGCTCGATAGCGGGAGGGAAAGAGACCCAGTACTTC.

Only a few counts were recorded for this clone. The rearrangement joins TRBV28 to TRBJ2-7; TRBD1 matches at 12 bases. This CDR3 spans 16 amino acids. Germline CDR1 reads MDHEN; CDR2 reads SYDVKM. J gave up 4 bases and V 6 bases, and 10 bases lay outside the gene matches. DNA for the CDR3: TGTGCCAGCAGCCAGCTCGGGACAGGGGGCGGATACGAGCAGTACGTC. As protein: CASSQLGTGGGYEQYV.

V usage is TRBV6-1 and J usage is TRBJ2-5; 7 positions match TRBD2. The J segment lost 1 base and the V segment lost 4 bases, leaving 3 bases of the junction unmatched. The V gene's germline CDR1 is MNHNS and CDR2 SASEGT. The CDR3 is 14 amino acids. CDR3 bases: TGTGCCAGCAGTGGGACTAGGCTCCAAGAGACCCAGTACTTC. Amino acid sequence: CASSGTRLQETQYF.

V usage is TRBV9 and J usage is TRBJ1-2, with TRBD1 matching 9 bases. Per germline, CDR1 SGDLS and CDR2 YYNGEE. The CDR3 extends over 15 amino acids. Trimming cost V 4 bases and J 8 bases; bases outside gene matches: 12. The CDR3: CASSPHRDRVEGYTF. The DNA of the CDR3 is TGTGCCAGCAGCCCCCACCGGGACAGGGTTGAAGGCTACACCTTC.

The chain uses TRBV7-2 and TRBJ2-7, with D perhaps assigned TRBD1 or TRBD2 (5 bases each). Trimming left V 0 bases short and J 7 bases short, with 10 bases between. Germline V gene data show CDR1 as SGHTA and CDR2 as FQGNSA. The CDR3 is 13 residues long. CDR3 sequence (DNA): TGTGCCAGCAGCTTAGCGGGGCCGGGGGAGCAGTACTTC. This sequence encodes CASSLAGPGEQYF.

The table lists this clone with a few counts. This rearrangement joins TRBV11-1 to TRBJ2-1; 9 bases fit TRBD2. The CDR3 contains 17 residues. The germline V gene has CDR1 SGHAT and CDR2 FQDESV (reference sequence). J gave up 4 bases and V 3 bases, and 10 bases lay outside the gene matches. The CDR3 spells CASSFSFAAGGYNEQFF. CDR3 bases: TGTGCCAGCAGCTTCTCTTTTGCAGCGGGGGGTTACAATGAGCAGTTCTTC.

The chain carries TRBV5-4 and TRBJ2-3, with TRBD2 identical over 7 bases. The CDR3 spans 14 residues. CDR1 is SGHNT and CDR2 is YYREEE in the germline V gene (reference sequence). The ends lost 3 bases at V and 1 base at J; junction bases unmatched: 2. CDR3 coding DNA: TGTGCCAGCAGCTCCCGGGGGGGCACAGATACGCAGTATTTT. It specifies CASSSRGGTDTQYF.

The chain carries TRBV4-1 and TRBJ2-1, with 7 bases identical to TRBD1. Germline V gene sequence: CDR1 MGHRA, CDR2 YSYEKL. This CDR3 is 16 amino acids long. After removal of 1 base from V and 1 base from J, the junction contained 4 bases not matched to a gene. The CDR3 reads CASSQVARGSYNEQFF. The DNA for the CDR3 is TGCGCCAGCAGCCAAGTAGCCAGGGGGTCCTACAATGAGCAGTTCTTC.